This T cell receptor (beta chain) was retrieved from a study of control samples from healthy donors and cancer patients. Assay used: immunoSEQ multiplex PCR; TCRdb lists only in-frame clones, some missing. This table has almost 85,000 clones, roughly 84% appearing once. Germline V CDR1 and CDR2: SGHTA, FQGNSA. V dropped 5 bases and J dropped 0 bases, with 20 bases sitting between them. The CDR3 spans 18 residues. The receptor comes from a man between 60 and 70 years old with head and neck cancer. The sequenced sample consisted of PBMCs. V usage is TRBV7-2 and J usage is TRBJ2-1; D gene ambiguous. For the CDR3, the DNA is TGTGCCAGCAGCCTAGTAGTTAACTACCTAAGCTCCTACAATGAGCAGTTCTTC. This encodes CASSLVVNYLSSYNEQFF.